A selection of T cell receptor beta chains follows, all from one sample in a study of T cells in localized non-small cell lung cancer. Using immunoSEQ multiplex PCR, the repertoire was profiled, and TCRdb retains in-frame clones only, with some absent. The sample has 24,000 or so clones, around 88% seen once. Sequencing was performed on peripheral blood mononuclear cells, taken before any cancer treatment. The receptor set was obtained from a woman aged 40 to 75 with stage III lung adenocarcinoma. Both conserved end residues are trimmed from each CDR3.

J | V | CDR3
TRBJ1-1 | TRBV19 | ASSIGGLGLRRDTEAF
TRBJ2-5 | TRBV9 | ASSQGSGAEETQY
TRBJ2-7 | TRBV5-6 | ASSLGAGVSQQY
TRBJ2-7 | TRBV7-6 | ASSPRTSYEQY
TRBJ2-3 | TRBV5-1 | ASSPRVGTSTDTQY
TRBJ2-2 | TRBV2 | ASRRDRGGGTGELF
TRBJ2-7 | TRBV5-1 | ASSLAWGSSYEQY
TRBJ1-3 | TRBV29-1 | SVAEGQGNTIY
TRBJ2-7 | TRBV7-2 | ASTGSGGPSYEQY
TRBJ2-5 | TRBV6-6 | ASSYRRETQY
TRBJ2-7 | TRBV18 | ASSRRDRLYEQY
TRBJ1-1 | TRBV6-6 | ASSYPGQFEAF
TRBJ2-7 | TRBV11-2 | ASSLGETGFVYEQY
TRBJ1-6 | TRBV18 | ASSPMGSYNSPLH
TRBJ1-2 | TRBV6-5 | ASSLGFRNGYT
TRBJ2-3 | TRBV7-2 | ASSLVAGGPTGTQY
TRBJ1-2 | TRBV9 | ASSRGGHYGYT
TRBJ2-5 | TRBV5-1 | ASSLWDKETQY
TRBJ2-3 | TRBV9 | ASTPGLVTDTQY
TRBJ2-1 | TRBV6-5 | ASSKQNSYNEQF
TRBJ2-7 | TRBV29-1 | SVEREGGYEQY
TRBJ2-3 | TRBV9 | ASTPGGPTDTQY
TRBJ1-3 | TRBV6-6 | ASKNRGSSINTIY
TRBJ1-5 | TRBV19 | ASSILRPSGQPQH
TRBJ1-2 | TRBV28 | ASGQGPSGYT
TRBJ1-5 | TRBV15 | ATSRERRGGQPQH
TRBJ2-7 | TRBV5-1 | ASSLGAGFSYEQY